This T cell receptor (beta chain) was sequenced for a study of control samples from healthy donors and cancer patients. There are 11 residues in the CDR3. Trimming stripped 10 bases from V and 12 bases from J, with 18 bases between. The germline CDR1 and CDR2 sequences are MDHEN and SYDVKM. This table comes from immunoSEQ multiplex PCR, and its TCRdb copy is limited to in-frame clones, with some not included. The sample lists 50,000 to 55,000 clones; 90% to 95% were seen once. The receptor comes from a man aged 25-45 years in good health. The source material was blood. The chain has TRBV28 and TRBJ1-1, with D hard to call. CDR3 in amino acids: CAIHSPGRPFF. CDR3 DNA sequence: TGTGCCATCCATAGTCCGGGTCGACCTTTCTTT.